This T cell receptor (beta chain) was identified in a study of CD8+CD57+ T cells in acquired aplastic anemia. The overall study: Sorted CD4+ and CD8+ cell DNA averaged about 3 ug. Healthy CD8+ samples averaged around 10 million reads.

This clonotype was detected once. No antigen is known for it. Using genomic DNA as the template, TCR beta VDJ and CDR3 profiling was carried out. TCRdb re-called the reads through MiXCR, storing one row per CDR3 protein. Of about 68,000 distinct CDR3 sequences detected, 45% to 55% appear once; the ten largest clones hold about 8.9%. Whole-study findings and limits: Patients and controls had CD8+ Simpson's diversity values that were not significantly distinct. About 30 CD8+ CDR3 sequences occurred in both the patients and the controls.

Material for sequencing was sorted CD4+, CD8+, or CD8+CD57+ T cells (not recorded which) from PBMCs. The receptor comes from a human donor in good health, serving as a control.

The CDR3 bases are TGTGCCATCAGTGAACTTCCCGGGGGTGAAAAACTGTTTTTT. Its translation is CAISELPGGEKLFF. The V call is TRBV10-3, the J call TRBJ1-4; TRBD1 is a possible D gene (5 bases). Trimming shortened V by 3 bases and J by 7 bases, and 12 bases separated the two germline ends. CDR3 length: 14 residues. Germline V gene sequence: CDR1 ENHRY, CDR2 SYGVKD.